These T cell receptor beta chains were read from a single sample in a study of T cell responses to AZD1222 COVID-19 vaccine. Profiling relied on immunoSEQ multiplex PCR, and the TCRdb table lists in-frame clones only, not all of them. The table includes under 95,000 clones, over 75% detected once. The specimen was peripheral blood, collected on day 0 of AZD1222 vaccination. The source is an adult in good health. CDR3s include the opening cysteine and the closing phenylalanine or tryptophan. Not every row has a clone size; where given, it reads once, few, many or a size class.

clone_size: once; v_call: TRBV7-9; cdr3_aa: CASSLDSSRQPQHF
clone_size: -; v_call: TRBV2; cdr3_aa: CASSGTSGKTALYF
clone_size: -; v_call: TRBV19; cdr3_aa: CASSIGTANTDTQYF
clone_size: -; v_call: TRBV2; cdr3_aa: CASSARETQYF
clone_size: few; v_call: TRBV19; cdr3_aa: CASSIVHRGPNTGELFF
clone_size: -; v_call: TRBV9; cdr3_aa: CASSAGLAGYEQYF
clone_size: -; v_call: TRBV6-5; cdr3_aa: CASSSQGSDYGYTF
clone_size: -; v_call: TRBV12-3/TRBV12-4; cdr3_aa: CASSLGGEETQYF
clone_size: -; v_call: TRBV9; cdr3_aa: CASSVWGATEAFF
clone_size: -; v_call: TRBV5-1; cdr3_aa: CASSLTSGRAGELFF
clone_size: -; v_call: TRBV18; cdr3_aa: CASSPAGTDTQYF
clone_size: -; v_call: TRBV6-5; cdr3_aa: CATGLAGGKEFF
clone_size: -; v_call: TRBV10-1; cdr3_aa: CASSRGTSGSYEQYF
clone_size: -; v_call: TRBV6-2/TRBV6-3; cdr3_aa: CASSPLAQKAHEQYF
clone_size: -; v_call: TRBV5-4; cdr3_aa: CASSLLEGLRTEAFF
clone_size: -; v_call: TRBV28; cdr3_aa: CASTNRDRLFF
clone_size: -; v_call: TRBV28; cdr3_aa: CASTRAGESNEQFF
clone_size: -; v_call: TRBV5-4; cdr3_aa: CASKKDRGDNEQFF
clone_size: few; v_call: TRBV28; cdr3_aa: CASSQDRNQETQYF
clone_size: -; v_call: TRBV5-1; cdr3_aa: CASSERERRTEAFF
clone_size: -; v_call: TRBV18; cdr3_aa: CASSPPASGRYGYTF
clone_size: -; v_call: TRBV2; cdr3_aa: CASSEARLQGTYTGELFF
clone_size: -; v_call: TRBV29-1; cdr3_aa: CSATTGGRSNQPQHF
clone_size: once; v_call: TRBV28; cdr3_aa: CASSLWRGGGYRNQPQHF
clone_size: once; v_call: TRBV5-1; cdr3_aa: CASSLGGGTEAFF
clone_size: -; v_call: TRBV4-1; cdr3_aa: CASSQEDRGWGTEAFF
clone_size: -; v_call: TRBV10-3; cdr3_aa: CAISGTGGRYEKLFF
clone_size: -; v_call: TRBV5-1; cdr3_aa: CASSLGTTGTSGTDTQYF
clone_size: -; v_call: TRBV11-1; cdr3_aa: CASSLVRGNEQFF
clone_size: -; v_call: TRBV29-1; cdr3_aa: CSVEGRRGPFYGYTF
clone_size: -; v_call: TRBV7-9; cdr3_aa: CASSLAPTSSTDTQYF
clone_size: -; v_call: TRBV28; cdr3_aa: CASSRGYEKLFF
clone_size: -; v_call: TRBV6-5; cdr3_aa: CASSLGQGAYGYTF
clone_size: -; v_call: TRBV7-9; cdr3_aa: CASSRSGNTIYF
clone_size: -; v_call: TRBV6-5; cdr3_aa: CASRPRDPNTGELFF
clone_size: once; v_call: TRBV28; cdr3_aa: CASSLRSLYGYTF
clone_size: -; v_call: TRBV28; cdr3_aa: CASSSQGTTNEKLFF
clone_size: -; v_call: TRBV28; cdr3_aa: CASSPPQLGAQYF
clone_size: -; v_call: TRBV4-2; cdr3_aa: CASSQQRTVATNEKLFF
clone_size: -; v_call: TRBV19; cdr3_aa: CASSIGGAFMAGELFF
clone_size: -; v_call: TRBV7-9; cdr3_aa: CASSQGRRSGNTIYF
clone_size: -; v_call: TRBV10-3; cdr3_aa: CAISGARLAGDNEQFF
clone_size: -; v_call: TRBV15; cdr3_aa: CATSRNGNTIYF
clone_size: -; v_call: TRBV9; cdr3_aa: CASSVGGTDTQYF
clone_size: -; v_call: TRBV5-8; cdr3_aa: CASSLGSGNTIYF
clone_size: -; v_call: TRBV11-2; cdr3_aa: CASSLRDTQYF
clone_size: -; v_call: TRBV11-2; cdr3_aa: CASSLVGERYGYTF
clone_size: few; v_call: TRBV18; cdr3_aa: CASSPAGDYGYTF
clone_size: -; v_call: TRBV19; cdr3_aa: CASSLRGALAGADTQYF
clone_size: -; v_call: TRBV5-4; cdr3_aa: CASSSAEGYGYTF
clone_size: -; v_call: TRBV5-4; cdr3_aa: CASSLGGQGNEKLFF
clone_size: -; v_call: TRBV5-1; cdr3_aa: CASSLGTGLATEAFF
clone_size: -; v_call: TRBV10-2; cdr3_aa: CASTDGLGTEAFF
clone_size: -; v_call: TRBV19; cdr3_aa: CASSRTSPSNQPQHF
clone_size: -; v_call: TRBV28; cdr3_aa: CASSFPGTQETQYF
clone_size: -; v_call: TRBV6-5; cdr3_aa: CASSYIETGELFF
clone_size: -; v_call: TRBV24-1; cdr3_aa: CATSADLAGDPGELFF
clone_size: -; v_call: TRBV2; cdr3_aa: CASSGTGSNEKLFF
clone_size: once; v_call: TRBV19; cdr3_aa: CASSVQGLAYNEQFF